This TCR beta chain was obtained from a study of T-cell reconstitution after alpha-beta-depleted transplantation in children. A TCRbeta library incorporating unique molecular identifiers was prepared. TCRdb re-analysed the PCR reads in MiXCR, keeping a single row per CDR3 protein. The top ten hold around 4.1% of the sample, which has 380,000 or so distinct CDR3 sequences, 13% seen once. Germline trimming cut 2 bases from V and 8 bases from J; bases unmatched to any gene: 2. The CDR3 spans 13 residues. The germline V gene has CDR1 KGHSH and CDR2 LQKENI. This receptor was identified in a human donor who donated a stem cell graft to a child with Fanconi anemia. The sequencing here drew on PBMCs, taken from the stem cell graft. V usage is TRBV18 and J usage is TRBJ2-1; 8 bases are shared with TRBD2. CDR3 sequence reads: CASSPSGRDEQFF. The CDR3 coding sequence is TGTGCCAGCTCACCATCCGGGAGGGATGAGCAGTTCTTC.